Sequencing of this T cell receptor beta chain was carried out in a study of OX40 agonist ivuxolimab in advanced cancers. Across the whole study: Mean age approximately 66 years, range roughly 23 to 79; just over 80% male.

Using immunoSEQ multiplex PCR, the repertoire was profiled, and TCRdb retains in-frame clones only, with some absent. The sample yields some 77,000 clones, 88% seen once. Germline assignment: CDR1 SGHDT and CDR2 YYEEEE. The J segment lost 7 bases and the V segment lost 3 bases, leaving 2 bases of the junction unmatched. The CDR3 extends over 15 amino acids. The TCR sequence derives from an adult with an advanced solid tumor such as melanoma, head and neck, liver or kidney cancer. This sample comprised CD4+ or CD8+ T cells sorted from blood, obtained in a trial of the OX40 agonist ivuxolimab. The chain couples TRBV5-6 to TRBJ2-1; 15 bases map to TRBD2. CDR3 residues: CASSWGLAGGNEQFF. The CDR3 DNA reads TGTGCCAGCAGCTGGGGACTAGCGGGAGGTAATGAGCAGTTCTTC.